The clone carrying this T cell receptor beta chain was observed a handful of times. As yet, its antigen is unknown. TCRdb reprocessed the 5' RACE reads via MiXCR and lists one record per CDR3 protein. The sample yields hundreds of thousands of distinct CDR3 sequences, about 15% seen once. This specimen comes from a study of CD8 T cells in ankylosing spondylitis. Findings and caveats of the study: In synovial fluid and blood from reactive arthritis, some motif variants were previously reported. Within peripheral blood, clones linked to disease were CD8+ and relatively rare. There was a TCR beta motif, made of several highly homologous variants, that appeared characteristic of ankylosing spondylitis blood. Enrichment of disease-linked clones was reportedly significant in matched ankylosing spondylitis synovial fluid.

The CDR3 has 15 residues. V gave up 0 bases and J gave up 5 bases, with 11 bases separating them. Germline V gene lookup returns CDR1 MGHRA and CDR2 YSYEKL. The chain has TRBV4-1 and TRBJ1-5; no clear D gene. The specimen was blood, either unsorted or a sorted T cell fraction (not recorded which). This receptor was obtained from a male donor with ankylosing spondylitis. CDR3 region: CASSQDGRRDQPQHF. In DNA form, the CDR3 reads TGCGCCAGCAGCCAAGATGGACGGCGGGATCAGCCCCAGCATTTT.